Shown below are 2 T cell receptor beta chains from a single sample sequenced in a study of blood T cell repertoires in COVID-19. Here immunoSEQ multiplex PCR was the method, and the copy in TCRdb shows in-frame clones only, minus some. This sample carries more than 110,000 clones, 65% to 80% of them seen once, and the ten largest clones take over 10%. Sequences were obtained from peripheral blood. The receptor source for this set is a man at least 80 years old with acute or convalescent COVID-19.

The chain carries TRBV28 and TRBJ1-2; 9 nucleotides match TRBD1. Germline V gene data show CDR1 as MDHEN and CDR2 as SYDVKM. CDR3 length: 16 amino acids. V was clipped by 4 bases and J by 6 bases; unmatched bases: 12. CDR3 region: CASSSRQTGGRDGYTF. CDR3 DNA sequence: TGTGCCAGCAGTTCACGGCAGACAGGGGGAAGGGATGGCTACACCTTC.

The chain combines TRBV27 with TRBJ1-3; no firm D call. In germline, CDR1 is MNHEY, CDR2 SMNVEV (reference sequence). This CDR3 has 16 amino acids. V was shortened by 5 bases and J by 0 bases, with 14 bases between the two germline ends. This chain's CDR3 is CASSPRAPYSGNTIYF. CDR3 nucleotides: TGTGCCAGCAGTCCGCGGGCCCCCTACTCTGGAAACACCATATATTTT.